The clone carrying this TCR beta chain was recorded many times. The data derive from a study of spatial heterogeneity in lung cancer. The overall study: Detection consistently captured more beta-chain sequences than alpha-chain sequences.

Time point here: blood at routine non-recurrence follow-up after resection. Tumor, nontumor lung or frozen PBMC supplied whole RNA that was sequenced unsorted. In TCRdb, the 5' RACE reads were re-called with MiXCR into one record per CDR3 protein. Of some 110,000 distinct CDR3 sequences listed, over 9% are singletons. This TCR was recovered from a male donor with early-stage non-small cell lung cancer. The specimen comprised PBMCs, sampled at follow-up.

CDR3 bases: TGTGCCAGCAGTAGAAGCAGGGCAGAGCAGTTCTTC. Translated, it gives CASSRSRAEQFF. The chain couples TRBV27 to TRBJ2-1; TRBD1 is a possible D gene (5 bases). Between the trimmed V and J ends, which lost 5 bases and 10 bases, there was a span of 12 bases. Germline V CDR1 and CDR2: MNHEY, SMNVEV (reference sequence). There are 12 residues in the CDR3.